This entry features one T cell receptor beta chain sequence. This sample was taken from a study of blood T cell repertoires in COVID-19. For the study at large: T cells, B-cell-depleted T cells, or PBMCs supplied cDNA or gDNA.

In the study's own analysis: Amplifying reference gene primers gave estimates of nucleated cell counts. This table comes from immunoSEQ multiplex PCR, and its TCRdb copy is limited to in-frame clones, with some not included. V and J calls and clone size are as listed in that table; D and trimming were resolved from the DNA. Altogether 150,000 to 200,000 clones are present, 86% being singletons, with the ten largest covering around 9.9%. The CDR3 sequence is 13 residues long. Germline CDR1 is SGHTA and CDR2 is FQGNSA. V lost 5 bases and J lost 6; bases outside the gene matches: 7. The sequencing input was peripheral blood. V and J are TRBV7-2 and TRBJ2-7, with TRBD2 matching over 7 bases. The receptor was isolated from a woman aged 60-75 years with COVID-19, enrolled during active disease. The CDR3 nucleotides read TGTGCCAGCAGCCAAGGACTAGTTCGCGAGCAGTACTTC. Translated, it gives CASSQGLVREQYF.